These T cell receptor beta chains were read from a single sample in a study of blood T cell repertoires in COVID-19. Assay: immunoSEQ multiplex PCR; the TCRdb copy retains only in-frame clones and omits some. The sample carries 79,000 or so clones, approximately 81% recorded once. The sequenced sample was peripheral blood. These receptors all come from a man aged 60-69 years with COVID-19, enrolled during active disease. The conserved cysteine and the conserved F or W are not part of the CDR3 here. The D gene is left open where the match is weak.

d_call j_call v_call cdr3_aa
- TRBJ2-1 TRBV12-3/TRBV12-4 ASSLNGGRKF
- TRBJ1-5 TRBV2 ASAEEAGGGNQPQH
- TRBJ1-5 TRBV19 ASSILSGTPNQPQH
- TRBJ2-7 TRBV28 ASSIRTVYEQY
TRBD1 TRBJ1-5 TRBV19 ASSMVGTDGQPQH
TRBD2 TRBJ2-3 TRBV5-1 ASSRWRASGRTNTDTQY
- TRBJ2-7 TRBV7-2 ASSLVYDSPYEQY
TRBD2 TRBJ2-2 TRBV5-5 ASSSLAGAITGELF
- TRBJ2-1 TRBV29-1 SVRQVNEQF
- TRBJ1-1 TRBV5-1 ASSLAMGGSGTEAF
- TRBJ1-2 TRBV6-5 ASSYSIGYGYT
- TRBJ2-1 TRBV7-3 ASSLSLGGVNEQF
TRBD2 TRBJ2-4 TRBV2 ASRLGLAGGGAKNIQY
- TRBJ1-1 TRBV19 ASNQAEFSEAF
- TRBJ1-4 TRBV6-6 ASSPGRNEKLF
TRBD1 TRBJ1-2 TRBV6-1 ASSELLTGDYGYT
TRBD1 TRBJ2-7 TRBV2 ASSGTGGFYEQY
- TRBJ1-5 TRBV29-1 SVGGEVNQPQH
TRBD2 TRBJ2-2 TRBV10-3 AISESGLAVANTGELF
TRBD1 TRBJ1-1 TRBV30 AWRGTDESGQAF
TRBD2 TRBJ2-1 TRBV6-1 ASSEGGAGGSQQF
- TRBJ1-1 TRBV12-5 ASGLDHGAGYRSEAF
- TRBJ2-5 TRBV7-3 ASRAGDETQY
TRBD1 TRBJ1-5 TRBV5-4 ASSSGGVGQPQH
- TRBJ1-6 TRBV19 ASSPPLGARLNSPLH
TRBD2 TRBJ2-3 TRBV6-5 ASSYQASGATDTQY
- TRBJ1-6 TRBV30 AWSVTVYNSPLH